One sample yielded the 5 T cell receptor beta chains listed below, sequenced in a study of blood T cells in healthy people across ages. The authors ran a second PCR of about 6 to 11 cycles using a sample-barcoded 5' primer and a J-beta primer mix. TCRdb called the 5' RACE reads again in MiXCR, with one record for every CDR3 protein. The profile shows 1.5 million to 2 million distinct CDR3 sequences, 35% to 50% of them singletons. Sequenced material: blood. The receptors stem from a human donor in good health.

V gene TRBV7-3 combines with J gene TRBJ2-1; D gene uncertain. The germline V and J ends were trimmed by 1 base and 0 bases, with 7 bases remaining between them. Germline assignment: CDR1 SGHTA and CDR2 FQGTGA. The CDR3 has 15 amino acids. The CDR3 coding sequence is TGTGCCAGCAGCTTAAACACCCCCTCCTACAATGAGCAGTTCTTC. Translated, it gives CASSLNTPSYNEQFF.

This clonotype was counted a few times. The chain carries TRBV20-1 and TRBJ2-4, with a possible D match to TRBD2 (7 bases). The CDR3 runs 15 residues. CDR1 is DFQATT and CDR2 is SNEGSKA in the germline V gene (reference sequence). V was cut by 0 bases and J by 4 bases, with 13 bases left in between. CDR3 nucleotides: TGCAGTGCTAGAGATGGGGGGGGCCTTAAAAACATTCAGTACTTC. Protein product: CSARDGGGLKNIQYF.

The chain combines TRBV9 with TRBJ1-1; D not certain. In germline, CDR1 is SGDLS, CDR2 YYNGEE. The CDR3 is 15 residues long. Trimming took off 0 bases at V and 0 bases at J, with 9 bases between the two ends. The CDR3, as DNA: TGTGCCAGCAGCGTAGGGTCGCCTATGAACACTGAAGCTTTCTTT. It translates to CASSVGSPMNTEAFF.

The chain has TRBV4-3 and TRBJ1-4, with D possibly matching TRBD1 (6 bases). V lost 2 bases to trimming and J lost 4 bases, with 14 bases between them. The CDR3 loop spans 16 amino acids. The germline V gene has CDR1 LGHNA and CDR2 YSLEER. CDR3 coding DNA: TGCGCCAGCAGCCAAAAAGGGGGGCCTCATAATGAAAAACTGTTTTTT. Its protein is CASSQKGGPHNEKLFF.

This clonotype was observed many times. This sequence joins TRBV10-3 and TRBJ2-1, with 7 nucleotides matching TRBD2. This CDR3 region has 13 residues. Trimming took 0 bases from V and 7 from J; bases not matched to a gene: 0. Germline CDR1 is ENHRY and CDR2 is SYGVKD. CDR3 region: CAISESGGNEQFF. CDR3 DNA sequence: TGTGCCATCAGTGAGTCGGGGGGGAATGAGCAGTTCTTC.